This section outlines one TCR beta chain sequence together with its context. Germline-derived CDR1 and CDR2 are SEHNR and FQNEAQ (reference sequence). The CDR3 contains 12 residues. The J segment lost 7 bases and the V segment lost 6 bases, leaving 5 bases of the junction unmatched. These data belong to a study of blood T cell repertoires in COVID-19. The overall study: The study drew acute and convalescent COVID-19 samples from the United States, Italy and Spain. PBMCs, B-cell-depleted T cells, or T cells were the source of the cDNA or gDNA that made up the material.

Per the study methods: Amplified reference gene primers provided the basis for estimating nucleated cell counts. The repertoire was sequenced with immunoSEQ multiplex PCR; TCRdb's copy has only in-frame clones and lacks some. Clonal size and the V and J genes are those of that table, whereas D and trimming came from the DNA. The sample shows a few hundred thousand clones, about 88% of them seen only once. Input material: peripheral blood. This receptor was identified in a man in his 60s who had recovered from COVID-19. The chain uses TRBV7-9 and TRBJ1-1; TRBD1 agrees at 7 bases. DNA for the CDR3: TGTGCCAGCAGTTACGCAGGGGGTGAAGCTTTCTTT. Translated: CASSYAGGEAFF.